A selection of T cell receptor beta chains follows, all from one sample in a study of cytomegalovirus exposure and HLA in healthy donors. Using immunoSEQ multiplex PCR, the repertoire was profiled, and TCRdb retains in-frame clones only, with some absent. Of approximately 200,000 clones listed, 82% were seen once; the top ten hold 5.5% to 7.5%. The sequenced sample consisted of PBMCs. The receptors come from a woman between 50 and 59 years old in good health and CMV-seropositive. The CDR3 runs from the conserved cysteine through the conserved F or W. D genes are given only for firm matches. Not every row has a clone size; where given, it reads once, few, many or a size class.

abundance	v_gene	d_gene	j_gene	CDR3aa	CDR3nt
-	TRBV6-5	-	TRBJ1-1	CASREGTRNTEAFF	TGTGCCAGCAGAGAGGGAACAAGAAACACTGAAGCTTTCTTT
-	TRBV19	TRBD1	TRBJ2-7	CASSPATGQGGRYEQYF	TGTGCCAGTAGTCCCGCAACCGGACAGGGAGGAAGGTACGAGCAGTACTTC
once	TRBV15	TRBD1	TRBJ2-3	CATSYLQGGGTDTQYF	TGTGCCACCAGCTACTTACAGGGGGGAGGCACAGATACGCAGTATTTT
-	TRBV7-9	TRBD2	TRBJ2-7	CASSPGTSGSHEQYF	TGTGCCAGCAGCCCGGGGACTAGCGGGAGTCACGAGCAGTACTTC
-	TRBV9	TRBD1	TRBJ2-7	CASSGGQSYEQYF	TGTGCCAGTTCAGGGGGACAGTCCTACGAGCAGTACTTC
-	TRBV28	-	TRBJ2-2	CASAEGTGELFF	TGTGCCAGCGCGGAGGGCACCGGGGAGCTGTTTTTT
-	TRBV27	-	TRBJ2-3	CASSPLAVRDTQYF	TGTGCCAGCAGCCCCTTAGCGGTCCGGGATACGCAGTATTTT
-	TRBV7-9	-	TRBJ1-2	CASSSDSNYGYTF	TGTGCCAGCAGCTCGGACTCTAACTATGGCTACACCTTC
-	TRBV19	TRBD1	TRBJ1-5	CASRDRTGESNQPQHF	TGTGCCAGTAGGGATCGAACAGGGGAGAGCAATCAGCCCCAGCATTTT
-	TRBV27	TRBD2	TRBJ2-7	CASRHHGTTTYEQYF	TGTGCCAGCCGCCACCACGGGACTACGACCTACGAGCAGTACTTC
few	TRBV4-3	TRBD2	TRBJ2-7	CASSPRTSGNYEQYF	TGCGCCAGCAGCCCTCGGACTAGCGGGAACTACGAGCAGTACTTC
-	TRBV18	TRBD1	TRBJ2-1	CASSPPGQGANEQFF	TGTGCCAGCTCACCTCCGGGACAGGGGGCGAACGAGCAGTTCTTC
-	TRBV27	TRBD1	TRBJ1-2	CASHRTGNYGYTF	TGTGCCAGCCATCGGACAGGGAACTATGGCTACACCTTC
-	TRBV5-1	-	TRBJ1-2	CASSLEGGGYTF	TGCGCCAGCAGCTTGGAAGGGGGTGGCTACACCTTC
-	TRBV4-1	TRBD2	TRBJ2-1	CASSPGGGAYNEQFF	TGCGCCAGCAGCCCAGGCGGGGGGGCCTACAATGAGCAGTTCTTC
few	TRBV7-6	TRBD2	TRBJ2-1	CASSLLAGGYNEQFF	TGTGCCAGCAGCTTACTAGCGGGGGGGTACAATGAGCAGTTCTTC
-	TRBV4-1	TRBD2	TRBJ2-4	CASSQGGFAGLAKNSQYF	TGCGCCAGCAGCCAAGGGGGGTTCGCGGGACTAGCCAAAAACAGTCAGTACTTC